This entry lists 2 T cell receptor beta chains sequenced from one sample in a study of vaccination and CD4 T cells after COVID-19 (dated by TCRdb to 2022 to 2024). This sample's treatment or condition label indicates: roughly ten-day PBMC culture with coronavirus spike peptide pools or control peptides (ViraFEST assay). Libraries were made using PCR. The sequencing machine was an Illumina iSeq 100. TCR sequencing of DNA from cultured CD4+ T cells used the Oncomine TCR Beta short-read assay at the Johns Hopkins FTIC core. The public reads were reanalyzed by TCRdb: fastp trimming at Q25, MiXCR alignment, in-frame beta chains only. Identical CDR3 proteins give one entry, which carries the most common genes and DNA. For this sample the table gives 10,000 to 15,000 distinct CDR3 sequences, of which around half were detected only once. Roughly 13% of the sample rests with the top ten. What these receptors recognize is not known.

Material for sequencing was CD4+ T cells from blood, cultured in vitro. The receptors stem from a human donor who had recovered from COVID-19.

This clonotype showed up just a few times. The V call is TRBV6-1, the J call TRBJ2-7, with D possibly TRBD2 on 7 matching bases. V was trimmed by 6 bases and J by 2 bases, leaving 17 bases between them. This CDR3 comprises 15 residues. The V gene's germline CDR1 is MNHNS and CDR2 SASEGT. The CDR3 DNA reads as TGTGCCAGCAGACCCCCGGGGGGCCGGACCTACGAGCAGTACTTC. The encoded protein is CASRPPGGRTYEQYF.

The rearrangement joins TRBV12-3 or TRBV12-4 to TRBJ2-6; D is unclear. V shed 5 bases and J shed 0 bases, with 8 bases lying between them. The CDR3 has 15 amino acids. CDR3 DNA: TGTGCCAGCAGTCCTCCCTCCTCTGGGGCCAACGTCCTGACTTTC. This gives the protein CASSPPSSGANVLTF.